Shown below are 30 T cell receptor beta chains from a single sample sequenced in a study of T cell responses to AZD1222 COVID-19 vaccine. TCRdb keeps only in-frame clones here, not all; method: immunoSEQ multiplex PCR. The sample has over 100,000 clones, around nine tenths seen once. The sample consisted of peripheral blood, taken on day 0 of AZD1222 vaccination. The receptors originated from an adult in good health.

This sequence joins TRBV5-1 and TRBJ2-5; 13 nucleotides agree with TRBD2. With V trimmed by 5 bases and J by 5 bases, 9 bases remained unmatched. The germline V gene encodes CDR1 SGHRS and CDR2 YFSETQ. The CDR3 loop spans 16 amino acids. This chain's CDR3 is CASRRAGTSGVETQYF. The CDR3 DNA reads as TGCGCCAGCAGACGTGCTGGGACTAGCGGGGTCGAGACCCAGTACTTC.

This clone was observed once. This chain connects TRBV7-9 to TRBJ1-2; D is unresolved. V gave up 5 bases and J gave up 4 bases, with 17 bases separating them. The CDR3 contains 15 residues. Germline V gene sequence: CDR1 SEHNR, CDR2 FQNEAQ (reference sequence). The CDR3 DNA is TGTGCCAGCAGCCAGAGCCTGTCGGCTGGCTATGGCTACACCTTC. Translating gives CASSQSLSAGYGYTF. Full variable domain (missing parts from reference TRBV7-9 and TRBJ1-2): DTGVSQNPRHKITKRGQNVTFRCDPISEHNRLYWYRQTLGQGPEFLTYFQNEAQLEKSRLLSDRFSAERPKGSFSTLEIQRTEQGDSAMYLCASSQSLSAGYGYTFGSGTRLTVV.

The chain links TRBV6-2 or TRBV6-3 to TRBJ2-1; a possible D gene is TRBD1 (5 bases). The V and J ends lost 2 bases and 2 bases respectively, with 13 bases between them. The CDR3 has 16 amino acids. In germline, CDR1 is MNHEY, CDR2 SVGEGT. CDR3: CASSYGAALAYNEQFF. The CDR3 nucleotides read TGTGCCAGCAGTTACGGGGCAGCATTGGCCTACAATGAGCAGTTCTTC.

The J gene is TRBJ2-3, the V gene TRBV5-6; 12 bases line up with TRBD2. Trimming took 0 bases from V and 4 from J; bases not matched to a gene: 3. Germline CDR1 reads SGHDT; CDR2 reads YYEEEE. The CDR3 runs to 16 residues. CDR3 region: CASSLGTSGAPDTQYF. CDR3 DNA sequence: TGTGCCAGCAGCTTGGGGACTAGCGGGGCCCCAGATACGCAGTATTTT. Full variable domain (missing parts from reference TRBV5-6 and TRBJ2-3): DAGVTQSPTHLIKTRGQQVTLRCSPKSGHDTVSWYQQALGQGPQFIFQYYEEEERQRGNFPDRFSGHQFPNYSSELNVNALLLGDSALYLCASSLGTSGAPDTQYFGPGTRLTVL.

This clone was picked up one time. The V call is TRBV9, the J call TRBJ2-1; D unresolved. The CDR3 totals 16 residues. Per germline, CDR1 SGDLS and CDR2 YYNGEE. Trimming took off 4 bases at V and 2 bases at J, with 16 bases between the two ends. CDR3 sequence reads: CASSPRTGKTYNEQFF. Written as DNA, the CDR3 is TGTGCCAGCAGCCCCCGGACGGGCAAAACCTACAATGAGCAGTTCTTC.

The chain is built from TRBV4-1 and TRBJ2-7; D is undetermined. The germline gives CDR1 MGHRA, CDR2 YSYEKL. The CDR3 is 15 residues long. V was clipped by 0 bases and J by 2 bases, with 11 bases between them. In DNA form, the CDR3 reads TGCGCCAGCAGCCAAGATGGGATCAACACCTACGAGCAGTACTTC. Its protein product is CASSQDGINTYEQYF.

This clone has only one observation. The chain carries TRBV30 and TRBJ1-5; perhaps TRBD1 as D (6 bases). V was trimmed by 0 bases and J by 6 bases, leaving 12 bases between them. Looked up from germline, CDR1 is GTSNPN and CDR2 is SVGIG (reference sequence). CDR3 length: 14 residues. This chain's CDR3 is CAWSVEGGGQPQHF. In DNA, the CDR3 is TGTGCCTGGAGTGTAGAGGGGGGAGGTCAGCCCCAGCATTTT.

The chain employs TRBV5-1 and TRBJ2-3, with 7 nucleotides matching TRBD2. Germline lookup yields CDR1 SGHRS and CDR2 YFSETQ. The CDR3 is 16 amino acids. J lost 1 base, V lost 0 bases, and 5 bases had no gene match. The CDR3 reads CASSLEGREGTDTQYF. DNA of the CDR3: TGCGCCAGCAGCTTGGAAGGCCGGGAGGGCACAGATACGCAGTATTTT.

The rearrangement uses TRBV6-5 and TRBJ2-7; 9 bases line up with TRBD2. V lost 0 bases, J lost 7 bases, and 10 bases stayed unmatched. The germline gives CDR1 MNHEY, CDR2 SVGAGI. The CDR3 spans 16 residues. The CDR3 region is CASSYSSGGGAEEQYF. The CDR3 DNA sequence: TGTGCCAGCAGTTACTCCTCTGGCGGGGGGGCGGAAGAGCAGTACTTC.

The CDR3 reads CATSAGTGGNEQYF. The CDR3 bases are TGTGCCACCAGTGCCGGGACAGGGGGTAACGAGCAGTACTTC. This chain links TRBV24-1 with TRBJ2-7; 11 nucleotides match TRBD1. V was clipped by 5 bases and J by 5 bases; unmatched bases: 4. Germline loops: CDR1 KGHDR, CDR2 SFDVKD. This CDR3 contains 14 residues.

This rearrangement joins TRBV5-1 to TRBJ1-1; D remains ambiguous. V lost 0 bases to trimming and J lost 10 bases, with 16 bases between them. CDR3 length: 14 amino acids. Germline CDR1 and CDR2: SGHRS and YFSETQ. For the CDR3, the DNA is TGCGCCAGCAGCTTGGGCAAAGCTGAGGCGGGAGCTTTCTTT. This translates into CASSLGKAEAGAFF.

The V call is TRBV6-5, the J call TRBJ1-2, with D possibly TRBD1 on 5 matching bases. Per the germline V gene, CDR1 is MNHEY and CDR2 is SVGAGI. Trimming removed 0 bases from V and 2 bases from J, with 13 bases in between. This CDR3 is 16 amino acids long. The CDR3: CASSYSYGTGNYGYTF. CDR3 DNA sequence: TGTGCCAGCAGTTACTCGTACGGTACAGGCAACTATGGCTACACCTTC.

The gene calls are TRBV27 and TRBJ2-3, with D perhaps TRBD1 or TRBD2 (7 bases each). This CDR3 spans 14 amino acids. Trimming cost V 10 bases and J 3 bases, with 17 bases left between them. Germline V gene sequence: CDR1 MNHEY, CDR2 SMNVEV (reference sequence). The DNA of the CDR3 is TGTGCCACCTCCCCAGGGGGGGCTACAGATACGCAGTATTTT. It codes for CATSPGGATDTQYF.

A remark on this clone: Different DNA sequences within this sample yield the same CDR3. The gene calls are TRBV5-1 and TRBJ2-5; D is undetermined. CDR3 length: 11 residues. Per the germline V gene, CDR1 is SGHRS and CDR2 is YFSETQ. Trimming took 3 bases from V and 2 from J, leaving 2 bases between them. The CDR3 region is CASSSQETQYF. In nucleotides, the CDR3 is TGCGCCAGCAGCTCACAAGAGACCCAGTACTTC. Full variable domain (rest looked up from reference TRBV5-1 and TRBJ2-5): KAGVTQTPRYLIKTRGQQVTLSCSPISGHRSVSWYQQTPGQGLQFLFEYFSETQRNKGNFPGRFSGRQFSNSRSEMNVSTLELGDSALYLCASSSQETQYFGPGTRLLVL.

The J gene is TRBJ2-1, the V gene TRBV6-5, with D possibly matching TRBD1 (6 bases). CDR1 is MNHEY and CDR2 is SVGAGI in the germline V gene. Trimming removed 7 bases at V and 0 bases at J, with 10 bases between. The CDR3 is 14 amino acids. CDR3 residues: CASNKDSSYNEQFF. The DNA of the CDR3 is TGTGCCAGCAATAAGGACAGCTCCTACAATGAGCAGTTCTTC.

This rearrangement joins TRBV18 to TRBJ2-3; D is unresolved. Trimming left V 5 bases short and J 0 bases short, with 6 bases between. The CDR3 contains 13 residues. The V gene's germline CDR1 is KGHSH and CDR2 LQKENI. CDR3 sequence (DNA): TGTGCCAGCTCAATCCCTAGCACAGATACGCAGTATTTT. This gives the protein CASSIPSTDTQYF.

The chain joins TRBV9 to TRBJ2-2, with TRBD1 identical over 7 bases. This CDR3 comprises 14 residues. Germline CDR1 SGDLS, CDR2 YYNGEE. The J segment lost 7 bases and the V segment lost 5 bases, leaving 8 bases of the junction unmatched. CDR3 bases: TGTGCCAGCAGGAGAACAGGGGACAGCGGGGAGCTGTTTTTT. Translating gives CASRRTGDSGELFF.

The V call is TRBV6-6, the J call TRBJ1-1; the D gene is possibly TRBD1 (6 bases). The germline CDR1 and CDR2 sequences are MNHNY and SVGAGI (reference sequence). Trimming cost V 6 bases and J 7 bases, with 15 bases left between them. This CDR3 spans 13 amino acids. For the CDR3, the DNA is TGTGCCAGCAGCACGGAAGGGGGGAGTGAAGCTTTCTTT. It yields the protein CASSTEGGSEAFF.

The count of this clone is one. The J gene is TRBJ2-1, the V gene TRBV7-2; D remains unclear. Germline CDR1 is SGHTA and CDR2 is FQGNSA. V lost 1 base to trimming and J lost 6 bases, with 7 bases between them. The CDR3 runs 13 residues. The CDR3 DNA follows: TGTGCCAGCAGCTTAGGGGCCCCCAATGAGCAGTTCTTC. It specifies CASSLGAPNEQFF.

The chain uses TRBV5-1 and TRBJ2-7; 9 bases match TRBD1. Germline V gene lookup returns CDR1 SGHRS and CDR2 YFSETQ. V shed 0 bases and J 5 bases; nucleotides not matched to a gene: 3. This CDR3 has 14 amino acids. CDR3 bases: TGCGCCAGCAGCTTGGGGGACAGGGCCAACGAGCAGTACTTC. This translates into CASSLGDRANEQYF.

The gene calls are TRBV19 and TRBJ2-7, with D perhaps assigned TRBD1 or TRBD2 (6 bases each). This CDR3 region has 13 residues. V was pared by 6 bases and J by 7 bases, with 16 bases between. In germline, CDR1 is LNHDA, CDR2 SQIVND (reference sequence). The CDR3: CASSPGTRGEQYF. In DNA, the CDR3 is TGTGCCAGTAGCCCCGGGACACGGGGGGAGCAGTACTTC.

The genes are TRBV27 and TRBJ1-2; D is undetermined. Germline CDR1 is MNHEY and CDR2 is SMNVEV (reference sequence). V was cut by 5 bases and J by 2 bases, with 9 bases left in between. The CDR3 contains 13 residues. DNA for the CDR3: TGTGCCAGCAGTCCATCCGGGAACTATGGCTACACCTTC. Encoded protein: CASSPSGNYGYTF.

This clone was counted only a few times. This chain uses TRBV25-1 with TRBJ2-5; D is possibly TRBD1 (6 bases). Germline V gene lookup returns CDR1 MGHDK and CDR2 SYGVNS. The length of the CDR3 is 16 residues. V was clipped by 0 bases and J by 4 bases, with 15 bases between them. DNA of the CDR3: TGTGCCAGCAGTGAATATTACACAGGGTATTTAGAGACCCAGTACTTC. It encodes CASSEYYTGYLETQYF. Full variable domain (outside the CDR3, taken from reference TRBV25-1 and TRBJ2-5): EADIYQTPRYLVIGTGKKITLECSQTMGHDKMYWYQQDPGMELHLIHYSYGVNSTEKGDLSSESTVSRIRTEHFPLTLESARPSHTSQYLCASSEYYTGYLETQYFGPGTRLLVL.

The CDR3 region is CATSWDRSRTDTQYF. The CDR3 DNA sequence: TGTGCCACCAGCTGGGACAGGTCCCGCACAGATACGCAGTATTTT. The genes are TRBV15 and TRBJ2-3; 8 bases are a match to TRBD1. Germline CDR1 is LNHNV and CDR2 is YYDKDF (reference sequence). The V gene end was trimmed by 5 bases and the J gene end by 1 base; junction bases not matched to a gene: 5. The CDR3 sequence is 15 residues long.

The chain joins TRBV5-1 to TRBJ1-4; possible D gene TRBD1, 5 bases. Germline assignment: CDR1 SGHRS and CDR2 YFSETQ. V was trimmed by 0 bases and J by 1 base, leaving 16 bases between them. The CDR3 is made up of 18 amino acids. This CDR3 reads CASSLATQGMITNEKLFF. CDR3 in DNA: TGCGCCAGCAGCTTGGCCACCCAGGGAATGATAACTAATGAAAAACTGTTTTTT.

This chain links TRBV30 with TRBJ1-1, with 7 bases identical to TRBD1. CDR1 is GTSNPN, CDR2 SVGIG, per germline (reference sequence). The CDR3 extends over 13 amino acids. With 5 bases clipped from V and 4 bases from J, the junction kept 7 bases outside the gene matches. CDR3 residues: CAWDRVSGTEAFF. The CDR3 DNA reads TGTGCCTGGGACAGGGTCAGCGGCACTGAAGCTTTCTTT.

V gene TRBV4-2 combines with J gene TRBJ1-2; TRBD1 matches 7 bases. CDR1 and CDR2 (germline): LGHNA, YNFKEQ. The CDR3 runs to 17 residues. V trimming: 0 bases; J trimming: 4 bases; junction bases outside the gene matches: 11. The CDR3 DNA follows: TGTGCCAGCAGCCAAGATCCCGGGACAGCCCTGGTCTATGGCTACACCTTC. This gives the protein CASSQDPGTALVYGYTF.

This chain links TRBV7-3 with TRBJ1-1; D is undetermined. The CDR3 runs to 13 residues. The V end lost 5 bases, the J end lost 1 base, and 8 bases lay between the germline ends. CDR1 is SGHTA, CDR2 FQGTGA, per germline. CDR3 DNA sequence: TGTGCCAGCAGCCAATGGTGGAACACTGAAGCTTTCTTT. It specifies CASSQWWNTEAFF.

This clone was detected only a few times. This chain uses TRBV30 with TRBJ1-6; unclear D gene. The CDR3 is made up of 13 amino acids. The V and J ends lost 3 bases and 6 bases respectively, with 9 bases between them. Germline CDR1 reads GTSNPN; CDR2 reads SVGIG (reference sequence). CDR3 protein: CAWSPGPNSPLHF. The CDR3 nucleotides read TGTGCCTGGAGCCCCGGCCCTAATTCACCCCTCCACTTT.

The chain uses TRBV4-1 and TRBJ2-3; tentative D call: TRBD2 (7 bases). The germline V gene encodes CDR1 MGHRA and CDR2 YSYEKL. V shed 4 bases and J shed 5 bases, with 22 bases lying between them. CDR3 length equals 17 residues. The CDR3 sequence: CASSRSTSGGAIDTQYF. Here the CDR3 DNA reads TGCGCCAGCAGCCGATCCACTAGTGGGGGGGCCATAGATACGCAGTATTTT.